Below are 24 T cell receptor beta chains sequenced from a single sample in a study of blood T cells in healthy people across ages. The use of a sample-barcoded 5' primer and a J-beta primer mix characterized a second PCR of about 7 to 12 cycles. TCRdb processed the 5' RACE reads anew with MiXCR; each CDR3 protein has one entry. The sample lists 650,000 to 900,000 distinct CDR3 sequences, approximately 65% occurring once. Specimen: blood. These receptors all come from a young man in good health.

The chain has TRBV2 and TRBJ2-7; tentative D call: TRBD1 (5 bases). V shed 11 bases and J shed 2 bases, with 19 bases lying between them. CDR1 SNHLY and CDR2 FYNNEI come from the germline V gene. This CDR3 region has 14 residues. The CDR3 region has the DNA TGTGCCGGTACATTGGGGCTCGACCCCTACGAGCAGTACTTC. Its protein product is CAGTLGLDPYEQYF.

This rearrangement joins TRBV9 to TRBJ2-1; tentative D call: TRBD2 (5 bases). CDR1 SGDLS and CDR2 YYNGEE come from the germline V gene. The CDR3 extends over 15 amino acids. Trimming pared 4 bases from V and 10 bases from J, leaving 21 bases between. The CDR3 is CASSPAAASSYEQFF. The CDR3 DNA follows: TGTGCCAGCAGCCCCGCGGCGGCTAGCTCCTACGAGCAGTTCTTC.

This chain uses TRBV7-2 with TRBJ2-1; maybe TRBD2 (5 bases). V lost 5 bases and J lost 3, with 14 bases in between. CDR3 length: 15 amino acids. Germline assignment: CDR1 SGHTA and CDR2 FQGNSA. The CDR3 sequence is CASSPIDGGYNEQFF. CDR3 nucleotide sequence: TGTGCCAGCAGCCCAATCGATGGAGGCTACAATGAGCAGTTCTTC.

There are many counts of this clonotype. The chain employs TRBV5-1 and TRBJ2-7, with 7 bases fitting TRBD1. Trimming cost V 4 bases and J 1 base; bases outside gene matches: 5. The CDR3 is made up of 14 amino acids. CDR1 is SGHRS, CDR2 YFSETQ, per germline. The CDR3 sequence: CASSRDRRSYEQYF. Written as DNA, the CDR3 is TGCGCCAGCAGCCGGGACAGAAGGTCCTACGAGCAGTACTTC.

The genes are TRBV7-3 and TRBJ2-1; 15 bases are a match to TRBD2. Germline values: CDR1 SGHTA, CDR2 FQGTGA. V dropped 0 bases and J dropped 7; count of bases not matched to a gene: 10. The CDR3 spans 19 residues. CDR3 bases: TGTGCCAGCAGCTTAACCTACTACCGGACTAGCGGGGGGGCGAATGAGCAGTTCTTC. Encoded protein: CASSLTYYRTSGGANEQFF.

V and J are TRBV24-1 and TRBJ1-5; D is possibly TRBD1 (5 bases). Germline assignment: CDR1 KGHDR and CDR2 SFDVKD. The CDR3 runs 12 residues. V was trimmed by 2 bases and J by 9 bases, leaving 7 bases between them. CDR3 loop: CATSDSDRPQHF. The CDR3 DNA follows: TGTGCCACCAGTGATTCCGACAGGCCCCAGCATTTT.

V and J are TRBV5-4 and TRBJ2-7; a possible D gene is TRBD1 (6 bases). Germline V gene sequence: CDR1 SGHNT, CDR2 YYREEE (reference sequence). The CDR3 runs to 14 residues. V was shortened by 3 bases and J by 5 bases, with 15 bases between the two germline ends. The DNA for the CDR3 is TGTGCCAGCAGCTCCCCCCAGGGGAGCGACGAGCAGTACTTC. Its protein product is CASSSPQGSDEQYF.

The genes are TRBV12-3 or TRBV12-4 and TRBJ1-4, with 7 bases lining up with TRBD1. V was pared by 7 bases and J by 4 bases, with 0 bases of the junction left unmatched. The CDR3 runs to 12 residues. CDR3 protein: CASNRGNEKLFF. The CDR3 bases are TGTGCCAGCAACAGGGGTAATGAAAAACTGTTTTTT.

This rearrangement joins TRBV10-3 to TRBJ2-5; 7 bases are a match to TRBD1. The CDR3 runs to 16 residues. CDR1 ENHRY and CDR2 SYGVKD come from the germline V gene. V shed 0 bases, J shed 11 bases, and the junction held 15 bases outside the gene matches. The CDR3 DNA follows: TGTGCCATCAGTGAGTCACAGGGGCCCTCGGACAATGAGCAGTACTTC. Protein: CAISESQGPSDNEQYF.

The chain has TRBV7-8 and TRBJ2-7; weak D call: TRBD1 (6 bases). The CDR3 loop spans 14 amino acids. Germline CDR1 reads SGHVS; CDR2 reads FQNEAQ. V was shortened by 1 base and J by 5 bases, with 12 bases between the two germline ends. The CDR3: CASSLGGPQNEQYF. The CDR3 DNA follows: TGTGCCAGCAGCTTAGGGGGGCCGCAGAACGAGCAGTACTTC.

The J gene is TRBJ2-1, the V gene TRBV4-2; D is uncertain. CDR3 length equals 15 residues. Germline loops: CDR1 LGHNA, CDR2 YNFKEQ. The V gene lost 0 bases and the J gene lost 7 bases, with 13 bases spanning the gap. In DNA form, the CDR3 reads TGTGCCAGCAGCCAAGATCCCCAGGCCGGGAATGAGCAGTTCTTC. Encoded protein: CASSQDPQAGNEQFF.

The gene calls are TRBV30 and TRBJ2-5; maybe TRBD1 (5 bases). Germline-derived CDR1 and CDR2 are GTSNPN and SVGIG (reference sequence). V dropped 1 base and J dropped 5 bases, with 8 bases sitting between them. The CDR3 has 12 amino acids. The CDR3 loop reads CAWSEGRETQYF. CDR3 sequence (DNA): TGTGCCTGGAGTGAGGGGCGGGAGACCCAGTACTTC.

V gene TRBV7-9 combines with J gene TRBJ2-4; the match to TRBD2 covers 8 bases. Germline CDR1 is SEHNR and CDR2 is FQNEAQ (reference sequence). The CDR3 runs to 17 residues. The V gene end was trimmed by 6 bases and the J gene end by 13 bases; junction bases not matched to a gene: 23. CDR3 nucleotide sequence: TGTGCCAGCAGGCCCAACTCCGGGGGGGACTCCCTGTGTGAGCAGTACTTC. Protein: CASRPNSGGDSLCEQYF.

This rearrangement joins TRBV2 to TRBJ2-7; no definite D call. CDR3 length: 12 amino acids. The V end lost 6 bases, the J end lost 8 bases, and 14 bases lay between the germline ends. Per the germline V gene, CDR1 is SNHLY and CDR2 is FYNNEI. CDR3 protein: CASRADVGKQYF. The DNA of the CDR3 is TGTGCCAGCAGGGCGGATGTGGGAAAGCAGTACTTC.

This chain joins TRBV4-3 and TRBJ2-3; TRBD2 is a possible D gene (5 bases). V gave up 1 base and J gave up 0 bases, with 8 bases separating them. The CDR3 is 15 residues long. The germline gives CDR1 LGHNA, CDR2 YSLEER. CDR3 coding DNA: TGCGCCAGCAGCCAAGCGGGGTATAGCACAGATACGCAGTATTTT. Protein: CASSQAGYSTDTQYF.

V usage is TRBV4-2 and J usage is TRBJ2-5; D perhaps matches TRBD2 (6 bases). Germline assignment: CDR1 LGHNA and CDR2 YNFKEQ. This CDR3 has 10 amino acids. With 11 bases removed from V and 3 bases from J, the gap between germline ends came to 7 bases. The CDR3 sequence is CARREETQYF. CDR3 DNA sequence: TGTGCCCGGAGGGAAGAGACCCAGTACTTC.

The chain employs TRBV7-2 and TRBJ2-1; 7 bases line up with TRBD1. The CDR3 runs 15 residues. The germline CDR1 and CDR2 sequences are SGHTA and FQGNSA. V trimming: 6 bases; J trimming: 13 bases; junction bases outside the gene matches: 18. The CDR3 spells CASSRGPKKFETQFF. Written as DNA, the CDR3 is TGTGCCAGCAGTAGGGGGCCCAAAAAATTCGAGACCCAGTTCTTC.

This clonotype came up once. The rearrangement joins TRBV9 to TRBJ2-1; TRBD2 is a possible D gene (6 bases). Trimming pared 1 base from V and 0 bases from J, leaving 14 bases between. This CDR3 has 17 residues. Germline lookup yields CDR1 SGDLS and CDR2 YYNGEE. CDR3 amino acids: CASSVFERASSYNEQFF. In nucleotides, the CDR3 is TGTGCCAGCAGCGTATTCGAGCGGGCCAGCTCCTACAATGAGCAGTTCTTC.

The chain employs TRBV7-3 and TRBJ2-5; D is unclear. Trimming took 3 bases from V and 6 from J, leaving 14 bases between them. The CDR3 has 14 amino acids. Germline V gene data show CDR1 as SGHTA and CDR2 as FQGTGA. In DNA form, the CDR3 reads TGTGCCAGCAGCTTCAGTCTGGCAGAGAAGACCCAGTACTTC. Amino acids: CASSFSLAEKTQYF. Full variable domain (rest looked up from reference TRBV7-3 and TRBJ2-5): GAGVSQTPSNKVTEKGKYVELRCDPISGHTALYWYRQSLGQGPEFLIYFQGTGAADDSGLPNDRFFAVRPEGSVSTLKIQRTERGDSAVYLCASSFSLAEKTQYFGPGTRLLVL.

This clonotype was recorded a few times. This sequence joins TRBV5-1 and TRBJ2-7, with 9 nucleotides matching TRBD2. The germline V gene encodes CDR1 SGHRS and CDR2 YFSETQ. V trimming: 0 bases; J trimming: 4 bases; junction bases outside the gene matches: 5. This CDR3 has 15 amino acids. CDR3 loop: CASSLVVAGDYEQYF. The CDR3, as DNA: TGCGCCAGCAGCTTGGTGGTAGCGGGGGATTACGAGCAGTACTTC. The full variable domain, with the rest looked up from reference TRBV5-1 and TRBJ2-7, is KAGVTQTPRYLIKTRGQQVTLSCSPISGHRSVSWYQQTPGQGLQFLFEYFSETQRNKGNFPGRFSGRQFSNSRSEMNVSTLELGDSALYLCASSLVVAGDYEQYFGPGTRLTVT.

The CDR3 DNA is TGCGCCAGCAGCCAACGGGACAGGGGGTTCGAGCAGTACTTC. This sequence encodes CASSQRDRGFEQYF. The chain combines TRBV4-1 with TRBJ2-7, with 11 bases identical to TRBD1. This CDR3 contains 14 residues. Germline CDR1 reads MGHRA; CDR2 reads YSYEKL. Trimming at V came to 2 bases and at J to 6 bases, leaving 3 bases not matched to a gene.

J is TRBJ2-1 and V is TRBV6-4; weak D call: TRBD1 (5 bases). V lost 5 bases and J 7 bases, leaving 15 bases between the germline ends. Germline CDR1 is MRHNA and CDR2 is SNTAGT. CDR3 size: 14 residues. The CDR3 sequence: CASSPAQGGNEQFF. CDR3 DNA sequence: TGTGCCAGCAGTCCCGCTCAGGGCGGTAATGAGCAGTTCTTC.

This clonotype was counted ten times or more. This chain uses TRBV28 with TRBJ2-5, with D perhaps matching TRBD2 (5 bases). Germline-derived CDR1 and CDR2 are MDHEN and SYDVKM. This CDR3 is 14 amino acids long. V was clipped by 4 bases and J by 5 bases, with 14 bases between them. CDR3 sequence (DNA): TGTGCCAGCAGTTCCACTGAGGGATTGGAGACCCAGTACTTC. Translated: CASSSTEGLETQYF.

This chain uses TRBV20-1 with TRBJ1-5, with TRBD1 matching 8 bases. This CDR3 contains 15 residues. After removal of 7 bases from V and 0 bases from J, the junction contained 8 bases not matched to a gene. Germline V gives CDR1 DFQATT, CDR2 SNEGSKA (reference sequence). This CDR3 is CSVPGQADSNQPQHF. The CDR3 DNA reads TGCAGTGTCCCGGGACAGGCAGATAGCAATCAGCCCCAGCATTTT.